Shown below are 12 T cell receptor beta chains from a single sample sequenced in a study of identical twins. TCRdb redid the calling of the 5' RACE reads with MiXCR, one entry per CDR3 protein. The data contain 250,000 to 300,000 distinct CDR3 sequences, about 9% of them seen just once; the ten biggest clones take up roughly 3%. This sample was shared with a second study, whose subject was yellow fever vaccine responses in identical twins.

Sample: CD8+ T cells sorted from blood. The receptors were gathered from a young woman in good health.

Only one count was recorded for this clonotype. One base away lies a much larger clone, so this may be a sequencing read error. V gene TRBV2 combines with J gene TRBJ2-1, with D uncertain. The germline V and J ends were trimmed by 6 bases and 4 bases, with 7 bases remaining between them. This CDR3 contains 12 residues. Germline CDR1 reads SNHLY; CDR2 reads FYNNEI. This chain's CDR3 is CASRDTYNEQFF. DNA for the CDR3: TGTGCCAGCAGAGACACATACAATGAGCAGTTCTTC.

The chain has TRBV29-1 and TRBJ2-1; 15 bases fit TRBD2. The CDR3 sequence is 15 residues long. V shed 6 bases, J shed 7 bases, and the junction held 7 bases outside the gene matches. Germline CDR1 SQVTM, CDR2 ANQGSEA. The CDR3 nucleotides are TGCAGCGTGGCAGGACTAGCGGGGGGGCGAAATGAGCAGTTCTTC. Translating it yields CSVAGLAGGRNEQFF.

The chain links TRBV11-2 to TRBJ1-1; D unclear. V was cut by 6 bases and J by 1 base, with 12 bases left in between. CDR1 and CDR2 (germline): SGHAT, FQNNGV. The CDR3 consists of 14 residues. CDR3 in amino acids: CASRSAGRNTEAFF. In DNA form, the CDR3 reads TGTGCCAGCAGGTCGGCGGGAAGGAACACTGAAGCTTTCTTT.

This chain connects TRBV4-2 to TRBJ2-3, with TRBD2 matching 9 bases. Germline V gene lookup returns CDR1 LGHNA and CDR2 YNFKEQ. V was clipped by 4 bases and J by 2 bases; unmatched bases: 4. This CDR3 is 15 amino acids long. CDR3 in DNA: TGTGCCAGCAGCCCCGGGACTAGCAACACAGATACGCAGTATTTT. Translating gives CASSPGTSNTDTQYF.

This clonotype showed up just a few times. The rearrangement uses TRBV25-1 and TRBJ2-7, with 7 bases that match TRBD1. Looked up from germline, CDR1 is MGHDK and CDR2 is SYGVNS. CDR3 size: 15 residues. V lost 5 bases, J lost 1 base, and 8 bases stayed unmatched. The CDR3 region has the DNA TGTGCCAGCAGTCCTACAGGGGTGGTTTCCTACGAGCAGTACTTC. This sequence encodes CASSPTGVVSYEQYF.

In this sample, this clonotype turned up a few times. The rearrangement uses TRBV15 and TRBJ2-2; 7 bases line up with TRBD2. Germline CDR1 reads LNHNV; CDR2 reads YYDKDF (reference sequence). The CDR3 loop spans 15 amino acids. V lost 4 bases and J lost 8; bases outside the gene matches: 10. The CDR3 here is CATSTHRGVSGELFF. In DNA form, the CDR3 reads TGTGCCACCAGCACCCACCGGGGGGTCTCGGGGGAGCTGTTTTTT.

This clonotype was seen many times. This rearrangement joins TRBV4-3 to TRBJ2-7, with D perhaps TRBD1 or TRBD2 (5 bases each). This CDR3 comprises 15 residues. V gave up 0 bases and J gave up 2 bases, with 11 bases separating them. CDR1 and CDR2 (germline): LGHNA, YSLEER. The CDR3 region is CASSQELGPTYEQYF. CDR3 nucleotides: TGCGCCAGCAGCCAAGAGTTGGGACCCACCTACGAGCAGTACTTC.

This clonotype was detected ten times or more. The rearrangement uses TRBV7-9 and TRBJ2-5; tentative D call: TRBD2 (5 bases). The germline V gene has CDR1 SEHNR and CDR2 FQNEAQ (reference sequence). This CDR3 spans 14 amino acids. Trimming removed 5 bases at V and 2 bases at J, with 12 bases between. The chain's CDR3 is CASSPTGSQETQYF. The DNA of the CDR3 is TGTGCCAGCAGCCCCACGGGGAGTCAAGAGACCCAGTACTTC.

This clonotype was seen a handful of times. The genes are TRBV20-1 and TRBJ2-2; a possible D gene is TRBD2 (5 bases). V shed 3 bases and J shed 2 bases, with 10 bases lying between them. The CDR3 runs 14 residues. The germline V gene has CDR1 DFQATT and CDR2 SNEGSKA (reference sequence). The CDR3 protein is CSASRPGNTGELFF. CDR3 nucleotides: TGCAGTGCTAGTAGGCCGGGAAACACCGGGGAGCTGTTTTTT.

Only a few counts were recorded for this clonotype. V gene TRBV5-6 combines with J gene TRBJ2-7; TRBD2 might be the D (5 bases). The germline CDR1 and CDR2 sequences are SGHDT and YYEEEE. V was pared by 4 bases and J by 2 bases, with 13 bases between. CDR3 size: 14 residues. CDR3: CASSRWTATYEQYF. CDR3 nucleotides: TGTGCCAGCAGCAGATGGACTGCCACCTACGAGCAGTACTTC.

This clonotype was picked up many times. The chain employs TRBV9 and TRBJ2-1; TRBD1 aligns across 7 bases. The CDR3 sequence is 13 residues long. Germline loops: CDR1 SGDLS, CDR2 YYNGEE. With V trimmed by 3 bases and J by 7 bases, 4 bases remained unmatched. CDR3 amino acids: CASSEGAVNEQFF. CDR3 nucleotides: TGTGCCAGCAGCGAGGGGGCCGTTAATGAGCAGTTCTTC.

The table lists this clonotype with a few counts. J is TRBJ2-2 and V is TRBV12-3 or TRBV12-4; D might be TRBD2 (11 bases). Trimming removed 6 bases from V and 1 base from J, with 27 bases in between. This CDR3 has 20 amino acids. In DNA form, the CDR3 reads TGTGCCAGCAGAAGGGGGACAGGGGAGACTAGCGGGGAGAACACCGGGGAGCTGTTTTTT. This encodes CASRRGTGETSGENTGELFF.